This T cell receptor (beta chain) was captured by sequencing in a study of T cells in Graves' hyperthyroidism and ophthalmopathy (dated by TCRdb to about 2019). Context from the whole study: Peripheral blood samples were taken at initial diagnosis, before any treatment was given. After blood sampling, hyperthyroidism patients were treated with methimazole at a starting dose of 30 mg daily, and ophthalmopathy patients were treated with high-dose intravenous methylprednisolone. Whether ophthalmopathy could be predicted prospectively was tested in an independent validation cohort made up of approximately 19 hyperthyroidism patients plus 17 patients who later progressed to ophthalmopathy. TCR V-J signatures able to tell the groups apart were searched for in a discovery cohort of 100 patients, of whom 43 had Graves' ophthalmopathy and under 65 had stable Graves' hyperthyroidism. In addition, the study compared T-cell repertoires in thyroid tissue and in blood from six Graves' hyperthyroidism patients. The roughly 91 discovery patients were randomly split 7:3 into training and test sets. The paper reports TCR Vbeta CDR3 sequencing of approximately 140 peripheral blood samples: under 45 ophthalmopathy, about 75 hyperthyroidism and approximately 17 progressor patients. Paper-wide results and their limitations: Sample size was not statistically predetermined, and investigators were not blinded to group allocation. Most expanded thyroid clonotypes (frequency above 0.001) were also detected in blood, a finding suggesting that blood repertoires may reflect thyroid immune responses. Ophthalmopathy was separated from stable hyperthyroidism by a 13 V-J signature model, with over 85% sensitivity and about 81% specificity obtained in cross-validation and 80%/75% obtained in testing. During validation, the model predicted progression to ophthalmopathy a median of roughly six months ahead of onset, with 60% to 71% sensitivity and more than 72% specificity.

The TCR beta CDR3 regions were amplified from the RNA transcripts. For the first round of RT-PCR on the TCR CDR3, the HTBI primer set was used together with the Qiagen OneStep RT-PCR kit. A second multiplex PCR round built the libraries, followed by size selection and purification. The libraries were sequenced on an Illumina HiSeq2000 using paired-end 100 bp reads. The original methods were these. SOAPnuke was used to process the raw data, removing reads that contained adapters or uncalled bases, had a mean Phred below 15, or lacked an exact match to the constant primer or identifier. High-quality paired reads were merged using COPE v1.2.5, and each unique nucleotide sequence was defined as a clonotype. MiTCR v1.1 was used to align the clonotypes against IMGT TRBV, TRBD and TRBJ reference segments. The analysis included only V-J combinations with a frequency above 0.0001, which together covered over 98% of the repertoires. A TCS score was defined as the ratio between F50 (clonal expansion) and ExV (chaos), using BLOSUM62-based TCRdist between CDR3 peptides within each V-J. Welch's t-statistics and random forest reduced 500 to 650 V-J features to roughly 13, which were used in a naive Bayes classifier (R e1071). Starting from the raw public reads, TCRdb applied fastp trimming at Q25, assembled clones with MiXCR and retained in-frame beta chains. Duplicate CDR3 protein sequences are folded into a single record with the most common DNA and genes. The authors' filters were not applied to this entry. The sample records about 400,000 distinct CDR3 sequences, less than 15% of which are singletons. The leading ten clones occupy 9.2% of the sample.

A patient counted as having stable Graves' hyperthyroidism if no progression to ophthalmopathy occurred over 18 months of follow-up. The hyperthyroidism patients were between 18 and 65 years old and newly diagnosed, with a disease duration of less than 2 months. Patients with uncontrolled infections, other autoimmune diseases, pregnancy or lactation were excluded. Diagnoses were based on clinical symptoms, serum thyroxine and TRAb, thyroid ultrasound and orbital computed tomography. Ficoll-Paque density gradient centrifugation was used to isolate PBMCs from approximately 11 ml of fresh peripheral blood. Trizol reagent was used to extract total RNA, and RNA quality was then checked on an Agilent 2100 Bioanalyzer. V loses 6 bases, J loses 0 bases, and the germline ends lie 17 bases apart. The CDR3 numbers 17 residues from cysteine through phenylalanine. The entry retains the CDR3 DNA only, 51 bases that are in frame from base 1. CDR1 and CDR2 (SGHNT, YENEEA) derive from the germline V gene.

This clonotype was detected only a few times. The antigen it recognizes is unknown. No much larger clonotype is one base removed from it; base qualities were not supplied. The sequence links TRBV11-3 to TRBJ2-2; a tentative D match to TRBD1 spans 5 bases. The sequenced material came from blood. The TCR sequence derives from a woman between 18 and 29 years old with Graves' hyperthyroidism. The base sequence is TGTGCCAGCAGTCAAGAGAGGACATCCGCGAACACCGGGGAGCTGTTTTTT. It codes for CASSQERTSANTGELFF. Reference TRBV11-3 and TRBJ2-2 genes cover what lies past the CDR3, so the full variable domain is EAGVVQSPRYKIIEKKQPVAFWCNPISGHNTLYWYLQNLGQGPELLIRYENEEAVDDSQLPKDRFSAERLKGVDSTLKIQPAELGDSAVYLCASSQERTSANTGELFFGEGSRLTVL.